This is a list of T cell receptor beta chains from one sample in a study of blood T cell repertoires in COVID-19. The table came from immunoSEQ multiplex PCR; TCRdb's copy has only in-frame clones and leaves some out. The sample shows about 140,000 clones, 87% of them seen only once. Sequencing was carried out using peripheral blood. The receptors shown here come from a human donor in a cohort sampled during active COVID-19. Both conserved end residues are part of each CDR3. The order of the fields is J gene, clone size, V gene, CDR3 protein. For some rows the clone size is stated as once, few or many, or as a class when expanded; others skip it.

>TRBJ2-5|-|TRBV7-3
CASSPLGRGQETQYF
>TRBJ2-7|-|TRBV9
CASSGGQPYEQYF
>TRBJ2-1|-|TRBV2
CASPPTSTSLGEQFF
>TRBJ1-3|-|TRBV24-1
CATSDKPRTGRELSISGNTIYF
>TRBJ2-5|-|TRBV2
CASRGGRETQYF
>TRBJ2-3|-|TRBV11-2
CASSLISGGTDTQYF
>TRBJ2-1|-|TRBV10-3
CAIRSPNGEQFF
>TRBJ2-7|large|TRBV7-9
CASSFRADGGEQYF
>TRBJ1-1|once|TRBV19
CASSTGTAAEAFF
>TRBJ1-1|-|TRBV25-1
CASRETGIVGTEAFF
>TRBJ1-4|-|TRBV2
CASSEKDRAYGEKLFF
>TRBJ2-5|-|TRBV5-4
CASSEGSRTSQETQYF
>TRBJ2-3|once|TRBV27
CASSFGGRAGDTQYF
>TRBJ2-7|-|TRBV14
CASSPRLLLETYEQYF
>TRBJ2-5|-|TRBV10-3
CAISGAGGSKETQYF
>TRBJ2-1|-|TRBV4-2
CASSRAQSSYNEQFF
>TRBJ2-5|-|TRBV28
CASSLGGAAQYF
>TRBJ1-2|-|TRBV6-2/TRBV6-3
CASSSGILTLYTF
>TRBJ1-2|-|TRBV6-1
CASSGQERAKANGYTF
>TRBJ1-4|-|TRBV11-3
CASSNRDRVRGTTNEKLFF
>TRBJ2-7|-|TRBV28
CASTNPGLASYEQYF
>TRBJ2-1|few|TRBV10-3
CASTRGNEQFF
>TRBJ1-5|-|TRBV28
CASSLIAEPQHF